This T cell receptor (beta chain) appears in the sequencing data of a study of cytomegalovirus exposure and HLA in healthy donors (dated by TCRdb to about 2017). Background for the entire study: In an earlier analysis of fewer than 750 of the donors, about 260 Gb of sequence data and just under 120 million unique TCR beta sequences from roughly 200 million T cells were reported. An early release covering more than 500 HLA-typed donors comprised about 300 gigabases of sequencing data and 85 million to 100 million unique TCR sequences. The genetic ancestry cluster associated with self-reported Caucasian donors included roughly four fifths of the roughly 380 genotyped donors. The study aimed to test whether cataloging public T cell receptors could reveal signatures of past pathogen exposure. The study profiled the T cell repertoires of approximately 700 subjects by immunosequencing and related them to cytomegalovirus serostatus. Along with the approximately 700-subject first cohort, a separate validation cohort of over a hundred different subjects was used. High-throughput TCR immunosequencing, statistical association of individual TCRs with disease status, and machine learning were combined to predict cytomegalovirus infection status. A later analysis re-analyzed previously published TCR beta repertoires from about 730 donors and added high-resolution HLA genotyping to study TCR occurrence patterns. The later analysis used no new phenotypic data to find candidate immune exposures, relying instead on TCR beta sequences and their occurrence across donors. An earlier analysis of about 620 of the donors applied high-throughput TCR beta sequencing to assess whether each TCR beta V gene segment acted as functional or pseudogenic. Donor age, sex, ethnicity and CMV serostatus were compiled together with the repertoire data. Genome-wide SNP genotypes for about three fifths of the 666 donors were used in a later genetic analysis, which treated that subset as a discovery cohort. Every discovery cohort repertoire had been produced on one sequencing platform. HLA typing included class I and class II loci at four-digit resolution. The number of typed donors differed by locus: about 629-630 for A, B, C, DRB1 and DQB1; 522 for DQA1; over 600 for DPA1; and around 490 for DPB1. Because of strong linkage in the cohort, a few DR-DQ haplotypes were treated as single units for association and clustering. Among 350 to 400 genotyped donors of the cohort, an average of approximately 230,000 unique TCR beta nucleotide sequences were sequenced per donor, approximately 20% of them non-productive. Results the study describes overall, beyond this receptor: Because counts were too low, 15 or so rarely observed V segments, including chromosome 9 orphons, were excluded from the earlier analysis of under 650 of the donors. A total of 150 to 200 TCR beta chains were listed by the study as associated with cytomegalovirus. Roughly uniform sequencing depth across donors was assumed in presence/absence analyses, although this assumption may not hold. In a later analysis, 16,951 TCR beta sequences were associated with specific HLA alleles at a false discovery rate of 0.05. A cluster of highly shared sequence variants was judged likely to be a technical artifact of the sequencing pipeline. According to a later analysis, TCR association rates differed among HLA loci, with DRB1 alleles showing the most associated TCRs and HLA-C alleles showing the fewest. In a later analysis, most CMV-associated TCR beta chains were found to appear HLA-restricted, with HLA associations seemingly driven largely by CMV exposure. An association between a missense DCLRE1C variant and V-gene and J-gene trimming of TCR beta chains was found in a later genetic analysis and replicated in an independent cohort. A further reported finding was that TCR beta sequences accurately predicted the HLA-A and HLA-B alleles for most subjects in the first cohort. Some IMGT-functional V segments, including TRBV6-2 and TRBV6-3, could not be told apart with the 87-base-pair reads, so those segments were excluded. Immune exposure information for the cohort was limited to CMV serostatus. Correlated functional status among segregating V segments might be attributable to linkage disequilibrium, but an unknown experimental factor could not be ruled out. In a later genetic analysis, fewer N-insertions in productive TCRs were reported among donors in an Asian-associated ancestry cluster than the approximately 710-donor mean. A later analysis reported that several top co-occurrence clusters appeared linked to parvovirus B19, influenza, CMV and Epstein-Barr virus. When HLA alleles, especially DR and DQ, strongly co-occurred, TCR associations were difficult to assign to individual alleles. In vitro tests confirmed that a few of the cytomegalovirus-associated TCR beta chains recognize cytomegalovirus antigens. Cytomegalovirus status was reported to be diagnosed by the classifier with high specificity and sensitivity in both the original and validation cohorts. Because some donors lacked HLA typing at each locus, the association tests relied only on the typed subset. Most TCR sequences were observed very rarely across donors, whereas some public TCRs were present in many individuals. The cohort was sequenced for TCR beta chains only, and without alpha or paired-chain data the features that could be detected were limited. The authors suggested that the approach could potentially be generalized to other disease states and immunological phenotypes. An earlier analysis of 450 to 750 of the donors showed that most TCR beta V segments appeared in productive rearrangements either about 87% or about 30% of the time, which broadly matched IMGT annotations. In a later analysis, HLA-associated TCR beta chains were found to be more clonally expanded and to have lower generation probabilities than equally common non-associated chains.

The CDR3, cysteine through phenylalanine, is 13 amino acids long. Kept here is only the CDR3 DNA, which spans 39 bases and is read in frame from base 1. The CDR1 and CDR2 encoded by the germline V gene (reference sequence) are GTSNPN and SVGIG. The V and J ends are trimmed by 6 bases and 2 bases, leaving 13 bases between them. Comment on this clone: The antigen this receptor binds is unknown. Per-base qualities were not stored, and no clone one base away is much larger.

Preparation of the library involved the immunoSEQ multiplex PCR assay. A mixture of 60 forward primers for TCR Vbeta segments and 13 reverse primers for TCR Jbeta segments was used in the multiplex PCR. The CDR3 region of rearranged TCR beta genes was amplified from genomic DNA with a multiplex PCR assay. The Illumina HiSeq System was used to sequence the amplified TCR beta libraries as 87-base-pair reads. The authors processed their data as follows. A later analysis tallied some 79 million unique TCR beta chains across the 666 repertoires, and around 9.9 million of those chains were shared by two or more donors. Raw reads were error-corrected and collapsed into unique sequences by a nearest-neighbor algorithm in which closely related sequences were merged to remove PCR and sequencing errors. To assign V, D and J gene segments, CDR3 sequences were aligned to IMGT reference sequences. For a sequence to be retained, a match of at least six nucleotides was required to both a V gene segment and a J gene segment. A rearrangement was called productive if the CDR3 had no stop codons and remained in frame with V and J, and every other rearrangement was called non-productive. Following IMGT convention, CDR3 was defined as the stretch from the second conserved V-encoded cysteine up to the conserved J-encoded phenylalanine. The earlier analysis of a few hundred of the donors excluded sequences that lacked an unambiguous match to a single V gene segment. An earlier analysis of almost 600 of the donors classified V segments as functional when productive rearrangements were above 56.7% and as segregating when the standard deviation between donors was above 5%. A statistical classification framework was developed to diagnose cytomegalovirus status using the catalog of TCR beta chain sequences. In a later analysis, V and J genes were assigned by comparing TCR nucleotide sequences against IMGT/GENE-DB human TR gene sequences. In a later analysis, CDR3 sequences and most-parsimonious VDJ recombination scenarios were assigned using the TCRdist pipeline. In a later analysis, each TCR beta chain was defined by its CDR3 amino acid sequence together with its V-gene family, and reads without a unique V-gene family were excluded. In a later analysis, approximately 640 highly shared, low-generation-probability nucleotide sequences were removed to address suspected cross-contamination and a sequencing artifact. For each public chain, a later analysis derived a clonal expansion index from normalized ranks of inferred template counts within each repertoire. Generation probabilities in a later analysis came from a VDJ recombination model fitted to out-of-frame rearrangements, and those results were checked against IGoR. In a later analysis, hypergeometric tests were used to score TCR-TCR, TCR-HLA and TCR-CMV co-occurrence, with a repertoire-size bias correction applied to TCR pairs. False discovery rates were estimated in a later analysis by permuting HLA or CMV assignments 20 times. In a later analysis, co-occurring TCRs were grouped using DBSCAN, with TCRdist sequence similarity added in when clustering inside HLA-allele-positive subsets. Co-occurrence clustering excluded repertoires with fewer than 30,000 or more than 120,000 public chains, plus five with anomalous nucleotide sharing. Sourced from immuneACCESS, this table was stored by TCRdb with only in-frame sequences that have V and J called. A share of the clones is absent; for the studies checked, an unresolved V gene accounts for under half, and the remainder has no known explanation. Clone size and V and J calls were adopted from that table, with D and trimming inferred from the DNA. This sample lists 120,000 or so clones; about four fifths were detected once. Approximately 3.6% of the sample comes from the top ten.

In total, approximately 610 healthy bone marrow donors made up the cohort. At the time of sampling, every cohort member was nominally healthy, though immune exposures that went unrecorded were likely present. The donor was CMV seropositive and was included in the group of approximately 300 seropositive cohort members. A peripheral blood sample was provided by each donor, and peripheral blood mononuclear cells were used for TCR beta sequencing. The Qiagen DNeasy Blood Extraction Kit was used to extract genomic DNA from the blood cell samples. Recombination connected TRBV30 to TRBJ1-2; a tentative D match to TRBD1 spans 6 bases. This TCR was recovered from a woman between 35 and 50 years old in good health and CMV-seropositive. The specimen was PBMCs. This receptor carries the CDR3 CACGGDNNYGYTF. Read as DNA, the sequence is TGTGCCTGCGGTGGGGACAACAACTATGGCTACACCTTC. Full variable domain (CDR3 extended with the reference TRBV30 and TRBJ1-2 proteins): SQTIHQWPATLVQPVGSPLSLECTVEGTSNPNLYWYRQAAGRGLQLLFYSVGIGQISSEVPQNLSASRPQDRQFILSSKKLLLSDSGFYLCACGGDNNYGYTFGSGTRLTVV.